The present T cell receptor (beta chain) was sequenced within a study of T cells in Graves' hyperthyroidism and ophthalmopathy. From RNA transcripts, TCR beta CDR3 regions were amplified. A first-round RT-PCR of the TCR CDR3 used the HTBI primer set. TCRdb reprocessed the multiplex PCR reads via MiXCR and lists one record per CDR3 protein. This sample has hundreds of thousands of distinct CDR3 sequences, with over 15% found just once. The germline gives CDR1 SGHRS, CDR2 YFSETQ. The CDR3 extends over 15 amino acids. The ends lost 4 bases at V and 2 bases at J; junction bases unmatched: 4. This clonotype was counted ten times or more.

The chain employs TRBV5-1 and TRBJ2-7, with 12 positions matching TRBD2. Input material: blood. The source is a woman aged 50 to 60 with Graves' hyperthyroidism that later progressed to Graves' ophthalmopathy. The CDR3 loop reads CASSVSSGGAYEQYF. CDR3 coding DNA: TGCGCCAGCAGCGTGTCTAGCGGGGGGGCCTACGAGCAGTACTTC.